The 2 T cell receptor beta chains reported below all come from one sample, sequenced in a study of immune heterogeneity within non-small cell lung tumors. TCR beta CDR3 was amplified by multiplex PCR using 32 V and 13 J primers. Each CDR3 protein gets one entry after TCRdb re-called the multiplex PCR reads with MiXCR. The sample lists tens of thousands of distinct CDR3 sequences, 25% to 30% seen once, with over 3.5% in the top ten. Template was bulk tumor genomic DNA, around 600 ng per sample. While surgery was under way, several biopsies spaced far apart were taken per primary tumor. Enrolled individuals presented with untreated, newly diagnosed non-small cell lung cancer and received curative surgery. The sample taken for sequencing was lung tumor tissue. The receptors originated from a man aged 35 to 55 with non-small cell lung cancer.

Note on this clonotype: With a much larger clone just one base away, this may be a read error. The V and J genes are TRBV2 and TRBJ1-5; 8 bases line up with TRBD1. Germline assignment: CDR1 SNHLY and CDR2 FYNNEI. V shed 10 bases, J shed 4 bases, and the junction held 9 bases outside the gene matches. The CDR3 extends over 14 amino acids. This CDR3 is CATSQRDRNQPQHF. The CDR3 DNA reads TGTGCCACCAGCCAACGGGACAGGAATCAGCCCCAGCATTTT.

V is TRBV20-1 and J is TRBJ1-1; D remains ambiguous. The CDR3 has 15 amino acids. The germline V gene has CDR1 DFQATT and CDR2 SNEGSKA (reference sequence). The V end lost 1 base, the J end lost 1 base, and 13 bases lay between the germline ends. The chain's CDR3 is CSARVPVSPNTEAFF. The CDR3 nucleotides read TGCAGTGCTAGAGTGCCGGTGTCTCCGAACACTGAAGCTTTCTTT.